This T cell receptor (beta chain) was sequenced in a study of blood T cells in healthy people across ages. Regarding the study as a whole: Diversity estimated from one million T cells was considered an underestimate. Roughly linearly, TCR beta diversity per million T cells fell as age increased.

Concerning this clonotype itself: The antigen remains unidentified.

The use of a sample-barcoded 5' primer and a J-beta primer mix characterized a second PCR of 7 to 11 cycles. Each TCR beta cDNA got a 12-nucleotide random molecular identifier. Via MiXCR, TCRdb re-called the 5' RACE reads, giving one row per CDR3 protein. The profile shows 710,000 or so distinct CDR3 sequences, about a fifth of them singletons. The CDR3 is made up of 18 amino acids. The V gene's germline CDR1 is LGHNA and CDR2 YSLEER. Specimen: blood. The receptor was derived from a man between 65 and 85 years old in good health. The rearrangement uses TRBV4-3 and TRBJ2-7, with D perhaps TRBD2 (6 bases). Matching the DNA end better, TRBJ2-1 makes the J call doubtful. CDR3 loop: CASSQDRPTRLPFNEQFF. CDR3 coding DNA: TGCGCCAGCAGCCAAGACCGCCCGACTAGACTCCCCTTCAATGAGCAGTTCTTC.